What follows describes a single T cell receptor (beta chain). Its recognized antigen is unknown. Base quality data are lacking; no much larger clone is found one base away. The CDR3 regions of human TCRbeta chains were subjected to immunosequencing. The paper's data handling went like this. Repertoire TCRs were checked for matches against a reference library of SARS-CoV-2-specific TCRs that had been generated using the MIRA antigen-specificity platform. Breadth meant the fraction of unique TCRs that were SARS-CoV-2-associated, whereas depth meant the fraction of total T cells that were SARS-CoV-2-associated. Using the MIRA data, each spike-specific TCR was mapped to the spike region that the TCR reacts to and placed in a CD4 or CD8 class. Log10-transformed breadth and depth values were compared by one-way ANOVA with Sidak's multiple comparisons tests. Not all clones reach the TCRdb copy of this immuneACCESS table, which keeps in-frame sequences only. Checked studies attribute under half of the gap to unresolved V genes and leave the rest unexplained. The V and J calls and clone size are taken from that table; D and trimming were inferred from the DNA. Across this sample there are about 140,000 clones, with around 90% seen only once. The ten top clones hold about 4% of the sample.

Reading the label with the study, this specimen's time point is: about 28 days (+/-7) after the second vaccine dose. Because spike-specific TCR depth and breadth did not differ between the two schedules, AZD1222 recipients who got a second dose at roughly 4 weeks were pooled with those who got a second dose at roughly 12 weeks. Vaccinee samples came from UK trials COV001 and COV002, including a single-blind randomized controlled phase 2/3 trial of AZD1222 (ChAdOx1 nCoV-19) in healthy adults. For TCRbeta chain sequencing, PBMC samples were collected from trial participants at day 0 and at day 28 after the second dose. This record comes from a study of T cell responses to AZD1222 COVID-19 vaccine (dated by TCRdb to the early 2020s). About the full investigation: A total of around 240 trial participants underwent TCR sequencing, of whom around 210 had received two doses of AZD1222 and around 25 had received two doses of the MenACWY control vaccine. Trial participants were enrolled into age subgroups of 18-55, 56-69 and 70-plus years, which contained 148, 28 and 57 TCR-sequenced participants, respectively.

Summary of the overall study and its limitations: In the small 56-69-year group, the increase in depth fell short of significance, most likely because of low power. After two AZD1222 doses, spike-specific TCR breadth and depth were significantly higher than at day 0 and than in MenACWY recipients. Because no samples from the day 14 peak response were available, repertoires could be characterized only after the peak T cell response. Conclusions about previously exposed vaccinees were limited because only six AZD1222 recipients were SARS-CoV-2 seropositive at baseline. CD4 TCRs associated with the vaccine covered the entire spike protein, and the dominant responses were in regions 160-218 and 743-854. Reportedly, close to half of the unique spike-specific TCRs recognized epitopes lying outside the regions that are mutated in the B.1.351 and B.1.1.7 variants. Participants were mostly white British and included more females than males, and it was suggested by the authors that clonal diversity may have been underestimated.

The germline V gene encodes CDR1 SGHNT and CDR2 YYREEE (reference sequence). The CDR3 spans 16 residues, from the cysteine through the phenylalanine. Only CDR3 DNA remains: 48 bases, in frame from the first base. Germline trimming: 4 bases from V, 3 bases from J; junction bases outside gene matches: 12. The clonotype originates from an adult who received the AZD1222 COVID-19 vaccine. The sample consisted of peripheral blood, taken 28 days after the second AZD1222 dose. This receptor chain uses TRBV5-4 and TRBJ2-7, with 8 bases in between that match TRBD1. The CDR3 region has the sequence CASSPPGTGSLYEQYF. The sequenced DNA is TGTGCCAGCAGCCCTCCGGGGACAGGTTCCCTCTACGAGCAGTACTTC.